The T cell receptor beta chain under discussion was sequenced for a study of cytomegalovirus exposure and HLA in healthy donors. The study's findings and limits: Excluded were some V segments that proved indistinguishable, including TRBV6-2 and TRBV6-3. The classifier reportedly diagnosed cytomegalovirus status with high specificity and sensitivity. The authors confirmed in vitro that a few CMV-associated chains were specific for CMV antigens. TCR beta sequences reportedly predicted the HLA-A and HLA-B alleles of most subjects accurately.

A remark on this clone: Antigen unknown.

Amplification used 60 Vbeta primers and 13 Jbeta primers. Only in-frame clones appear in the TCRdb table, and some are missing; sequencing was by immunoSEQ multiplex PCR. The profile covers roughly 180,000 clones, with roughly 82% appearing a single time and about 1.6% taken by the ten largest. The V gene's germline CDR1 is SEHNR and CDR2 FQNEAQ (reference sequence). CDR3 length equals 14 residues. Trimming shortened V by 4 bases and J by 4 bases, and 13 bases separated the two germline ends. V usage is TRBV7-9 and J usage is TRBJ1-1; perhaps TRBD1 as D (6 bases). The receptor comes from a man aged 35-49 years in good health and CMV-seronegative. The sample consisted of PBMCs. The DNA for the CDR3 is TGTGCCAGCAGCTCCACTCGAGGGGGCACTGAAGCTTTCTTT. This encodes CASSSTRGGTEAFF.